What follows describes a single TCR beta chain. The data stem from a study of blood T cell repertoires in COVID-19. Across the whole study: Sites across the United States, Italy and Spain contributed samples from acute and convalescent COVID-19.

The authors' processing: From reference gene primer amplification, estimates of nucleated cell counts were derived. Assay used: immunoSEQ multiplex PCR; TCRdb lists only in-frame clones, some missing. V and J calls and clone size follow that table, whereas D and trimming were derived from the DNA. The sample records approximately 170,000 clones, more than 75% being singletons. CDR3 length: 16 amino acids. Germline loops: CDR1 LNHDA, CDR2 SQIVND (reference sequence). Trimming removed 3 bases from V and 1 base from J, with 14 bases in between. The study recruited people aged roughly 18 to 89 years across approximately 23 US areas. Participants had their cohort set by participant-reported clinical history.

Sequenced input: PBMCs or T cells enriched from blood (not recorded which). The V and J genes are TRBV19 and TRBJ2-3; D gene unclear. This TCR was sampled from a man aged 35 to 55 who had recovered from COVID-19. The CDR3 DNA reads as TGTGCCAGTAGTATTAGTGTTACCGCTGGCACAGATACGCAGTATTTT. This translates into CASSISVTAGTDTQYF.